This entry features one T cell receptor (beta chain) sequence. This clonotype occurred many times. Its antigen specificity is not known. The input lacks base qualities; no much larger clone sits a single base away. The sample's treatment or condition label is to be understood as: live attenuated yellow fever vaccine strain. At each blood-draw timepoint, two biological replicates of bulk PBMCs were obtained. A standard Ficoll-Paque protocol was used to isolate PBMCs from peripheral blood. RNA was extracted with TriZol from bulk PBMCs, CD4 and CD8 fractions, and dextramer-positive and dextramer-negative fractions. The data stem from a study of T cells after yellow fever vaccination (dated by TCRdb to between 2018 and 2021). Regarding the research as a whole: The SMART-Seq v4 Ultra Low Input RNA kit was used to prepare libraries from fractions with low cell numbers. To track T-cell clones before and after primary and booster YFV17D yellow fever vaccination, bulk TCR alpha and beta repertoires were sequenced longitudinally. Two healthy male donors made up the cohort, one aged 18 to 30 years and the other aged 30 to 40 years. Blood was drawn at multiple timepoints before and after primary and secondary immunization, with bulk PBMC replicates and cell subsets isolated. The full study reports these points: Because abundant contaminating clonotypes from the bulk population could be contained in FACS-sorted repertoires, computational filtering was required. Only two donors were included in the study, so the extent to which the findings can be generalized is limited. Compared with the primary T-cell response, the secondary T-cell response was weaker but faster, peaking on day 5 rather than day 15. A small fraction of clonotypes showed up in both the CD4 and CD8 compartments, probably as a result of convergent recombination. After the booster, most clones that had expanded after primary vaccination were detected again (almost 97% of CD4 and 70% to 90% of CD8), suggesting broad maintenance of memory.

The junction shows trimming of 3 bases on V and 0 bases on J, and the gene matches do not reach 2 bases of it. Taken from the germline V gene, the CDR1 and CDR2 loops are LGHNA and YNFKEQ. The CDR3 runs 15 amino acids, cysteine and phenylalanine included. Of all the DNA, just the CDR3 is kept, 45 bases in frame from base 1. TCRdb shows the sequencer as Illumina NovaSeq 6000. TCR cDNA was synthesized by 5'RACE template switching, which introduced a universal primer site and unique molecular identifiers. cDNA synthesis was primed from both the TCR alpha and TCR beta constant segments. Library amplification used two PCR steps, and the second PCR step added sample barcodes and sequencing adapters. Sequencing of the libraries was done on either Illumina HiSeq 2500 (2x100 bp) or NovaSeq (2x150 bp). Regarding the original processing steps: MIGEC handled demultiplexing of reads and collapsing into UMI consensus sequences, while MiXCR performed V(D)J alignment. Clonotypes responding to the vaccine were identified with edgeR on replicate PBMC samples, with the criteria of FDR below 0.01 and a log2 fold change above 5 up to day 15. Each bulk clonotype was labeled CD4 or CD8 based on which sequenced repertoire, CD4 or CD8, contained the clonotype at higher abundance. Using fastp at Q25 and MiXCR, TCRdb reprocessed the public reads and kept productive beta chains. Every entry covers one CDR3 protein and lists the most common genes and DNA from its rows. What appears here as the V and J calls and clone size reflects TCRdb's work, not the paper's. The sample yields some 250,000 distinct CDR3 sequences; approximately 3.6% were counted once. The ten largest make up about 19% of the sample.

The clonotype comes from a man aged 18 to 30 who received the YFV17D yellow fever vaccine. Recombination connected TRBV4-2 to TRBJ2-3; 8 of the junction bases match TRBD2. The source was PBMCs, collected 15 days after the yellow fever booster vaccination. For the CDR3, the sequence is CASSQKRGSTDTQYF. The DNA is TGTGCCAGCAGCCAGAAGCGGGGGAGCACAGATACGCAGTATTTT.